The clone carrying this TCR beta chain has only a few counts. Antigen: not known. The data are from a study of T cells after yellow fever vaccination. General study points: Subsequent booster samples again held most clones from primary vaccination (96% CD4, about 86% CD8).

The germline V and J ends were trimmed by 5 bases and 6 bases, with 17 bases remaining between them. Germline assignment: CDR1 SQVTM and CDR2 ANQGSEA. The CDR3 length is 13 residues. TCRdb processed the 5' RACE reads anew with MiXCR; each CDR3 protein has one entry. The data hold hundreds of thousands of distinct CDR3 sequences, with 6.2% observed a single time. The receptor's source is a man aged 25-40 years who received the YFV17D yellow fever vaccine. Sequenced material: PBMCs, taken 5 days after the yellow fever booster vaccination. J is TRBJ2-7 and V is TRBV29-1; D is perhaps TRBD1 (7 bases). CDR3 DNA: TGCAGCGTTAGCGGACAGGAGGGGACCGAGCAGTACTTC. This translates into CSVSGQEGTEQYF.